The following is a T cell receptor (beta chain) sequence with its context. Its antigen is undetermined. TCRdb's copy holds only in-frame clones and misses some; the assay was immunoSEQ multiplex PCR. The profile shows around 130,000 clones, 85% to 90% of them singletons. Three pembrolizumab responders had their TCRs sequenced. These data originate in a study of PD-1 blockade in mismatch repair-deficient tumors. In the study overall: Enrolled about 2013-2017, patients had progressing, pretreated mismatch repair-deficient cancers of about a dozen types. Points from the study as a whole: After pembrolizumab, tumor-resident clones rose rapidly, then generally contracted before radiologic responses.

The CDR3 contains 18 residues. CDR1 and CDR2 from the germline V gene are SGHRS and YFSETQ. The V gene end was trimmed by 0 bases and the J gene end by 4 bases; junction bases not matched to a gene: 9. The sample in question was peripheral blood, obtained approximately 72 weeks after starting pembrolizumab. The receptor was isolated from an adult with mismatch repair-deficient cancer. The V gene is TRBV5-1, the J gene TRBJ2-1, with 11 bases fitting TRBD2. The DNA of the CDR3 is TGCGCCAGCAGCTTGGAACCTAGCGGGAGGTGGGGATACAATGAGCAGTTCTTC. Amino acids: CASSLEPSGRWGYNEQFF. Full variable domain (outside the CDR3, taken from reference TRBV5-1 and TRBJ2-1): KAGVTQTPRYLIKTRGQQVTLSCSPISGHRSVSWYQQTPGQGLQFLFEYFSETQRNKGNFPGRFSGRQFSNSRSEMNVSTLELGDSALYLCASSLEPSGRWGYNEQFFGPGTRLTVL.